Presented here are 10 T cell receptor beta chains from one specimen sequenced in a study of Ad26.COV2.S vaccination and SARS-CoV-2 variants. The method was immunoSEQ multiplex PCR; TCRdb's version includes in-frame clones alone and lacks a portion of them. The data contain roughly 380,000 clones, roughly 88% of them singletons. Regarding treatment: some 20 received Ad26.COV2.S at low or high dose, single or two shots; about five received placebo; per-sample allocation not given. After the first vaccine or placebo injection, samples were drawn on day 63. The sequences come from peripheral blood, collected in a trial of Ad26.COV2.S vaccine versus placebo. All receptors come from a person between 18 and 65 years old who received the Ad26.COV2.S COVID-19 vaccine or a placebo.

This clone was counted once. CDR3 bases: TGTGCCAGCGAGCTTGGGGGGCTAGGCACTGAAGCTTTCTTT. Protein sequence: CASELGGLGTEAFF. This chain links TRBV7-9 with TRBJ1-1; tentative D call: TRBD1 (6 bases). The CDR3 has 14 residues. V lost 8 bases and J 4 bases, leaving 17 bases between the germline ends. CDR1 is SEHNR and CDR2 is FQNEAQ in the germline V gene (reference sequence).

The chain carries TRBV19 and TRBJ1-1; D might be TRBD1 (5 bases). CDR3 length: 13 amino acids. Trimming pared 3 bases from V and 5 bases from J, leaving 10 bases between. From germline, CDR1 is LNHDA and CDR2 SQIVND (reference sequence). For the CDR3, the DNA is TGTGCCAGTAGTATTCCCCCAGGGACTGAAGCTTTCTTT. Residues: CASSIPPGTEAFF.

The gene calls are TRBV5-1 and TRBJ2-1; TRBD2 agrees at 13 bases. Germline CDR1 is SGHRS and CDR2 is YFSETQ. The J segment lost 9 bases and the V segment lost 3 bases, leaving 15 bases of the junction unmatched. This CDR3 is built from 18 residues. CDR3 residues: CASSYELAGGPSLTEQFF. In nucleotides, the CDR3 is TGCGCCAGCAGCTATGAACTAGCGGGGGGGCCCTCTCTCACTGAGCAGTTCTTC.

The chain employs TRBV9 and TRBJ1-5; D call uncertain. This CDR3 is 14 amino acids long. CDR1 SGDLS and CDR2 YYNGEE come from the germline V gene. V shed 4 bases and J shed 4 bases, with 12 bases lying between them. The CDR3, as DNA: TGTGCCAGCAGCCCTTACAGTGGGAATCAGCCCCAGCATTTT. It is translated as CASSPYSGNQPQHF.

This clone has just one count. This sequence joins TRBV4-2 and TRBJ1-2, with 7 bases identical to TRBD1. The ends lost 2 bases at V and 2 bases at J; junction bases unmatched: 2. This CDR3 is 14 amino acids long. From germline, CDR1 is LGHNA and CDR2 YNFKEQ. The CDR3: CASSQQTGNYGYTF. DNA of the CDR3: TGTGCCAGCAGCCAACAGACAGGGAACTATGGCTACACCTTC.

The V gene is TRBV4-2, the J gene TRBJ2-1; possible D gene TRBD2, 5 bases. Trimming shortened V by 2 bases and J by 8 bases, and 19 bases separated the two germline ends. CDR3 length equals 16 residues. Germline V gene lookup returns CDR1 LGHNA and CDR2 YNFKEQ. The CDR3 is CASSQKDNGDFDEQFF. CDR3 nucleotide sequence: TGTGCCAGCAGCCAAAAAGACAACGGGGATTTCGATGAGCAGTTCTTC.

CDR3 DNA: TGTGCCAGCAGTTTAGGGGACAGGCCTCAAGAGACCCAGTACTTC. Its protein product is CASSLGDRPQETQYF. V usage is TRBV28 and J usage is TRBJ2-5; TRBD1 matches 8 bases. The CDR3 contains 15 residues. The V gene end was trimmed by 2 bases and the J gene end by 2 bases; junction bases not matched to a gene: 4. Germline V CDR1 and CDR2: MDHEN, SYDVKM.

This clone was picked up a small number of times. The genes are TRBV6-2 or TRBV6-3 and TRBJ2-2, with D perhaps TRBD2 (6 bases). With 2 bases removed from V and 7 bases from J, the gap between germline ends came to 14 bases. Germline assignment: CDR1 MNHEY and CDR2 SVGEGT. This CDR3 spans 15 amino acids. The CDR3 bases are TGTGCCAGCAGTTACCGGACGGAGGGCGGCGGGGAGCTGTTTTTT. It is translated as CASSYRTEGGGELFF.

This chain links TRBV19 with TRBJ1-5; D not resolved. The germline V gene has CDR1 LNHDA and CDR2 SQIVND (reference sequence). Trimming stripped 7 bases from V and 0 bases from J, with 16 bases between. The CDR3 contains 16 residues. CDR3 nucleotide sequence: TGTGCCAGTACCCGGGCAGGCCTATATAGCAATCAGCCCCAGCATTTT. Encoded protein: CASTRAGLYSNQPQHF.

CDR3 coding DNA: TGTGCCAGCAGCCAAGGTTACAGGGTGAACTATGGCTACACCTTC. It translates to CASSQGYRVNYGYTF. V usage is TRBV3-1 (or the pseudogene TRBV3-2) and J usage is TRBJ1-2, with a weak D call TRBD1 (6 bases). Germline CDR1 and CDR2: LGHDT and YNNKEL (reference sequence). V lost 1 base, J lost 2 bases, and 11 bases lay in between. The CDR3 extends over 15 amino acids.